What follows are 24 T cell receptor beta chains derived from one specimen sequenced in a study of cytomegalovirus exposure and HLA in healthy donors. Use of 60 Vbeta and 13 Jbeta primers characterized the PCR. Generated by immunoSEQ multiplex PCR, the TCRdb table keeps only in-frame clones and is missing some. Of around 80,000 clones in the sample, over 60% are singletons; the top ten hold almost 4.5%. Source material: PBMCs. The receptors originated from a man aged 40-49 years in good health and CMV-seronegative.

This clone was detected only once. The gene calls are TRBV7-8 and TRBJ2-5, with a weak D call TRBD2 (6 bases). CDR1 and CDR2 from the germline V gene are SGHVS and FQNEAQ. The CDR3 consists of 14 residues. Trimming took off 4 bases at V and 5 bases at J, with 14 bases between the two ends. The CDR3 loop reads CASSSGGGWETQYF. CDR3 DNA: TGTGCCAGCAGCTCCGGGGGAGGCTGGGAGACCCAGTACTTC.

The genes are TRBV7-8 and TRBJ2-5; 11 nucleotides align to TRBD2. Germline CDR1 reads SGHVS; CDR2 reads FQNEAQ. The CDR3 is 15 amino acids. J gave up 0 bases and V 3 bases, and 0 bases lay outside the gene matches. The DNA for the CDR3 is TGTGCCAGCAGCTTGACTAGCGGGAACCAAGAGACCCAGTACTTC. The encoded protein is CASSLTSGNQETQYF.

DNA for the CDR3: TGTGCCAGCTCACCACTGGGACTAGCGGGTGAGCAGTTCTTC. This codes for CASSPLGLAGEQFF. The V call is TRBV18, the J call TRBJ2-1; TRBD2 matches at 12 bases. CDR3 size: 14 residues. V was clipped by 1 base and J by 9 bases; unmatched bases: 1. Germline CDR1 and CDR2: KGHSH and LQKENI.

The gene calls are TRBV19 and TRBJ2-3, with 13 nucleotides matching TRBD2. CDR1 and CDR2 from the germline V gene are LNHDA and SQIVND (reference sequence). V shed 3 bases, J shed 2 bases, and the junction held 5 bases outside the gene matches. The CDR3 has 17 residues. The CDR3 DNA reads as TGTGCCAGTAGTATCTCAACTAGCGGGAGGGCCACAGATACGCAGTATTTT. Amino acids: CASSISTSGRATDTQYF.

The CDR3: CASSAGTGGLTGELFF. The CDR3 nucleotides are TGTGCCAGCAGCGCAGGGACAGGGGGTCTCACCGGGGAGCTGTTTTTT. The chain carries TRBV5-6 and TRBJ2-2, with TRBD1 identical over 11 bases. CDR1 and CDR2 (germline): SGHDT, YYEEEE. V lost 4 bases and J lost 4; bases outside the gene matches: 6. The CDR3 runs 16 residues.

The chain joins TRBV6-1 to TRBJ2-3; TRBD2 aligns across 7 bases. CDR1 MNHNS and CDR2 SASEGT come from the germline V gene. V lost 6 bases to trimming and J lost 12 bases; unmatched junction nucleotides: 6. The CDR3 is 11 amino acids. DNA of the CDR3: TGTGCCAGCAGCCTCGCGGGAGCACAGTATTTT. Its protein is CASSLAGAQYF.

V is TRBV30 and J is TRBJ2-1, with 13 bases fitting TRBD2. V lost 0 bases to trimming and J lost 6 bases; unmatched junction nucleotides: 11. This CDR3 comprises 18 residues. CDR1 GTSNPN and CDR2 SVGIG come from the germline V gene (reference sequence). CDR3 residues: CAWSVPSVLAGGGNEQFF. The DNA for the CDR3 is TGTGCCTGGAGTGTACCCTCCGTACTAGCGGGAGGGGGCAATGAGCAGTTCTTC.

This chain links TRBV2 with TRBJ2-7; 12 bases are a match to TRBD2. Germline V CDR1 and CDR2: SNHLY, FYNNEI. With V trimmed by 5 bases and J by 2 bases, 4 bases remained unmatched. This CDR3 region has 15 residues. As DNA, the CDR3 is TGTGCCAGCAGTCTAAGACTAGCGGGAGCCTACGAGCAGTACTTC. Translation gives CASSLRLAGAYEQYF.

V is TRBV30 and J is TRBJ2-2; a weak D match, TRBD2 (7 bases). The V and J ends lost 0 bases and 7 bases respectively, with 21 bases between them. This CDR3 is 17 amino acids long. Germline loops: CDR1 GTSNPN, CDR2 SVGIG (reference sequence). The chain's CDR3 is CAWSVIGGGRRNGELFF. The CDR3 region has the DNA TGTGCCTGGAGTGTAATTGGCGGGGGCCGTCGGAACGGGGAGCTGTTTTTT. Together with reference TRBV30 and TRBJ2-2, the CDR3 gives the full variable domain: SQTIHQWPATLVQPVGSPLSLECTVEGTSNPNLYWYRQAAGRGLQLLFYSVGIGQISSEVPQNLSASRPQDRQFILSSKKLLLSDSGFYLCAWSVIGGGRRNGELFFGEGSRLTVL.

The chain recombines TRBV6-5 with TRBJ1-1; D not certain. The CDR3 sequence is 13 residues long. V was cut by 0 bases and J by 5 bases, with 7 bases left in between. Germline lookup yields CDR1 MNHEY and CDR2 SVGAGI. The CDR3 DNA reads TGTGCCAGCAGTTACTCGAGCATGACTGAAGCTTTCTTT. It codes for CASSYSSMTEAFF.

This clone was seen a handful of times. V and J are TRBV5-8 and TRBJ2-2, with 7 bases matching TRBD2. CDR3 length equals 15 residues. The germline V gene encodes CDR1 SGHTS and CDR2 YDEGEE. V lost 2 bases, J lost 4 bases, and 5 bases stayed unmatched. The DNA for the CDR3 is TGTGCCAGCAGCTTTTTGCCGGGGGGCACCGGGGAGCTGTTTTTT. Translated: CASSFLPGGTGELFF.

This sequence joins TRBV5-1 and TRBJ1-1, with D perhaps TRBD1 (6 bases). The CDR3 contains 13 residues. V was clipped by 0 bases and J by 5 bases, with 8 bases between them. Germline-derived CDR1 and CDR2 are SGHRS and YFSETQ. CDR3 sequence: CASSLEQGTEAFF. The CDR3 bases are TGCGCCAGCAGCTTGGAGCAGGGGACTGAAGCTTTCTTT.

The CDR3 DNA reads TGTGCCAGCAGCTTACGGCGGGAGTACTACGAGCAGTACTTC. This translates into CASSLRREYYEQYF. The chain joins TRBV7-8 to TRBJ2-7, with 7 bases that match TRBD2. The CDR3 loop spans 14 amino acids. Per germline, CDR1 SGHVS and CDR2 FQNEAQ. The trim removed 2 bases at V and 3 bases at J, leaving 4 bases unmatched.

Of note for this clone: No conserved phenylalanine or tryptophan ends this CDR3, so it is likely a read error. This chain joins TRBV5-1 and TRBJ1-1; 8 positions agree with TRBD1. Germline V lookup: CDR1 SGHRS, CDR2 YFSETQ. The J segment lost 4 bases and the V segment lost 0 bases, leaving 8 bases of the junction unmatched. This CDR3 spans 16 amino acids. As DNA, the CDR3 is TGCGCCAGCAGCTTGGCAGGGGGCGCGACGGCCACTGAAGCTTTCCTT. Protein sequence: CASSLAGGATATEAFL.

The chain joins TRBV7-9 to TRBJ1-2; D possibly corresponds to TRBD1 (6 bases). The CDR3 covers 13 residues. V gave up 4 bases and J gave up 8 bases, with 14 bases separating them. Germline V lookup: CDR1 SEHNR, CDR2 FQNEAQ (reference sequence). Written as DNA, the CDR3 is TGTGCCAGCAGCTCACAGGGAATCTACGGCTACACCTTC. As protein: CASSSQGIYGYTF.

V is TRBV30 and J is TRBJ2-3, with 9 bases aligning to TRBD2. J gave up 5 bases and V 1 base, and 10 bases lay outside the gene matches. The CDR3 contains 16 residues. Germline V gives CDR1 GTSNPN, CDR2 SVGIG (reference sequence). The CDR3: CAWSGVAGVKRDTQYF. CDR3 DNA sequence: TGTGCCTGGAGTGGTGTAGCGGGAGTGAAAAGAGATACGCAGTATTTT.

The chain combines TRBV10-3 with TRBJ2-3; 7 nucleotides align to TRBD2. CDR3 length: 15 residues. CDR1 is ENHRY and CDR2 is SYGVKD in the germline V gene. Losses at the gene ends were 4 bases for V and 2 bases for J; bases not matched to a gene: 6. In DNA form, the CDR3 reads TGTGCCATCAGTGGGGCTAGCGGACCCACAGATACGCAGTATTTT. Encoded protein: CAISGASGPTDTQYF.

V and J are TRBV5-1 and TRBJ2-2; D is possibly TRBD2 (6 bases). The CDR3 spans 16 residues. Germline lookup yields CDR1 SGHRS and CDR2 YFSETQ. The ends were cut back, 3 bases at V and 6 bases at J, with 18 bases in the middle. CDR3 DNA sequence: TGCGCCAGCAGCTGGCGGGGCCTAGCTCTGTCCGGGGAGCTGTTTTTT. Protein product: CASSWRGLALSGELFF.

The CDR3 DNA is TGTGCCTGGAGTAGGGGGCGGTCGTACAATGAGCAGTTCTTC. It yields the protein CAWSRGRSYNEQFF. The V and J genes are TRBV30 and TRBJ2-1; 7 bases match TRBD1. CDR1 and CDR2 from the germline V gene are GTSNPN and SVGIG (reference sequence). V lost 2 bases to trimming and J lost 4 bases; unmatched junction nucleotides: 5. This CDR3 has 14 residues.

This clone was recorded only once. The CDR3: CASSFAGTKYNEQFF. The CDR3 DNA is TGCGCCAGCAGCTTCGCCGGGACAAAGTACAATGAGCAGTTCTTC. The chain carries TRBV5-1 and TRBJ2-1, with a possible D match to TRBD1 (6 bases). V lost 2 bases, J lost 4 bases, and 13 bases lay in between. CDR3 length: 15 residues. From germline, CDR1 is SGHRS and CDR2 YFSETQ.

The chain has TRBV4-1 and TRBJ1-2, with TRBD1 as a possible D gene (6 bases). Germline V gene data show CDR1 as MGHRA and CDR2 as YSYEKL. Trimming stripped 0 bases from V and 6 bases from J, with 23 bases between. CDR3 length equals 18 residues. The CDR3 region has the DNA TGCGCCAGCAGCCAAGAAGAAGGCCCGGGGGGAGGACAGAATGGCTACACCTTC. This gives the protein CASSQEEGPGGGQNGYTF.

This chain links TRBV5-1 with TRBJ2-1; 11 bases are a match to TRBD1. Per germline, CDR1 SGHRS and CDR2 YFSETQ. V shed 4 bases and J 7 bases; nucleotides not matched to a gene: 7. This CDR3 has 15 amino acids. The CDR3 DNA reads TGCGCCAGCAGCCACGGACAGGGGGCGATGAATGAGCAGTTCTTC. Translated: CASSHGQGAMNEQFF.

This clone was recorded only once. V gene TRBV5-1 combines with J gene TRBJ2-7; D is perhaps TRBD2 (6 bases). Between the trimmed V and J ends, which lost 4 bases and 6 bases, there was a span of 11 bases. The CDR3 sequence is 12 residues long. Germline lookup yields CDR1 SGHRS and CDR2 YFSETQ. CDR3 sequence: CASSPLGGEQYF. In DNA form, the CDR3 reads TGCGCCAGCAGCCCCTTGGGGGGCGAGCAGTACTTC.

The rearrangement links TRBV4-3 to TRBJ2-1, with TRBD2 matching 9 bases. After removal of 0 bases from V and 7 bases from J, the junction contained 7 bases not matched to a gene. The germline V gene has CDR1 LGHNA and CDR2 YSLEER. This CDR3 spans 16 amino acids. In nucleotides, the CDR3 is TGCGCCAGCAGCCAAGATCTTAGCGGGAGAGGGAATGAGCAGTTCTTC. It is translated as CASSQDLSGRGNEQFF.